This T cell receptor (beta chain) was identified in a study of CD8 T cells in ankylosing spondylitis. This CDR3 is built from 16 residues. Germline CDR1 is SEHNR and CDR2 is FQNEAQ (reference sequence). Trimming cost V 0 bases and J 6 bases; bases outside gene matches: 7. General study findings and limits: Roughly eight highly homologous variants made up a TCR beta motif that seemed to typify ankylosing spondylitis blood. Reactive arthritis synovial fluid and blood previously showed some of these motif variants. Disease-linked clones had a CD8+ phenotype and relatively low frequency in peripheral blood.

There are many counts of this clonotype. Its antigen is currently unknown. Generation of TCR beta libraries employed quantitative 5'-RACE incorporating molecular barcodes. TCRdb fed the 5' RACE reads into MiXCR, producing one record per CDR3 protein. The profile shows 500,000 to 650,000 distinct CDR3 sequences, about 5.4% of them singletons. The J gene is TRBJ2-2, the V gene TRBV7-9; 7 bases line up with TRBD1. The sample taken for sequencing was blood, either unsorted or a sorted T cell fraction (not recorded which). The TCR comes from a male donor with ankylosing spondylitis. DNA of the CDR3: TGTGCCAGCAGCTTAGCGACAACAGGGGCTGCCGGGGAGCTGTTTTTT. Translating it yields CASSLATTGAAGELFF.